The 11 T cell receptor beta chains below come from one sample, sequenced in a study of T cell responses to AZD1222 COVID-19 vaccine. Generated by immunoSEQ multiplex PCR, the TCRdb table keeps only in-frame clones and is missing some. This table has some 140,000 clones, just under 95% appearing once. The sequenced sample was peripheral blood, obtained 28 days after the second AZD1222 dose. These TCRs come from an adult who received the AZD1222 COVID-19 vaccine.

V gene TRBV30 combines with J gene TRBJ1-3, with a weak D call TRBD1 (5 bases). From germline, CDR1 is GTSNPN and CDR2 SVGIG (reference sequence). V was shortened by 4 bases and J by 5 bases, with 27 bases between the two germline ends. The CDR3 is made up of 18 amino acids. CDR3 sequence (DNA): TGTGCCTGGAACGTGTCCCCCACCAGGGATCATTCTAGAAACACCATATATTTT. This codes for CAWNVSPTRDHSRNTIYF.

The CDR3 loop reads CASRLAGRNEQYF. The CDR3 region has the DNA TGTGCCAGCAGGTTGGCAGGGAGAAACGAGCAGTACTTC. The V call is TRBV7-3, the J call TRBJ2-7; tentatively, D is TRBD1 or TRBD2 (5 bases each). Germline V gives CDR1 SGHTA, CDR2 FQGTGA. The CDR3 runs 13 residues. Trimming cost V 6 bases and J 5 bases, with 14 bases left between them.

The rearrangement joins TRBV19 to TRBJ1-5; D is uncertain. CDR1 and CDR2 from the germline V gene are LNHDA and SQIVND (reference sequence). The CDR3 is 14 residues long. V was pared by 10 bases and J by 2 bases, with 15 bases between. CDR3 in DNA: TGTGCCACTCAAACGGCGGGAGGCAATCAGCCCCAGCATTTT. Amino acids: CATQTAGGNQPQHF.

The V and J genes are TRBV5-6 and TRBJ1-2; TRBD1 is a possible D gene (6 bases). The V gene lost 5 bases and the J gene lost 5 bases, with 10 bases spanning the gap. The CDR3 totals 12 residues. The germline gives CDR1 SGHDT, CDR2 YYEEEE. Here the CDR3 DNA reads TGTGCCAGCAGTACAGGGAATTATGGCTACACCTTC. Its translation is CASSTGNYGYTF.

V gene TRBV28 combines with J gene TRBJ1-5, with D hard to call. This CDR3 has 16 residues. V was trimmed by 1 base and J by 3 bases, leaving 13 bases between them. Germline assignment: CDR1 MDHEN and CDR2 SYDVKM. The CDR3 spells CASSLFPGNYNQPQHF. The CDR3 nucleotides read TGTGCCAGCAGTTTATTCCCCGGGAACTACAATCAGCCCCAGCATTTT.

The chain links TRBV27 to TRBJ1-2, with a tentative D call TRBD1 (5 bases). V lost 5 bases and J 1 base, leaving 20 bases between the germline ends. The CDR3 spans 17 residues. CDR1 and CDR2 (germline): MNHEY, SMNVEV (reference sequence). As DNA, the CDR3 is TGTGCCAGCAGTGCGGGAGAGACCCAGCAGGGTAACTATGGCTACACCTTC. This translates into CASSAGETQQGNYGYTF.

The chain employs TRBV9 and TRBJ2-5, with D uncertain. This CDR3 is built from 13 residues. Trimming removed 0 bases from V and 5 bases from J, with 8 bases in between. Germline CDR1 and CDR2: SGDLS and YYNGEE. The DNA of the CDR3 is TGTGCCAGCAGCGTAGGTCTCGTGGAGACCCAGTACTTC. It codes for CASSVGLVETQYF.

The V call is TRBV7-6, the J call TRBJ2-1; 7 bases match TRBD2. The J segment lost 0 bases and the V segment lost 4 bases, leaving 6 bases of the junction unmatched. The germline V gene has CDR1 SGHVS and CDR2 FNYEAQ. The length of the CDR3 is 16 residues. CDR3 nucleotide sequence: TGTGCCAGCAGCTCCCGGTCGGGGGGCTCCTACAATGAGCAGTTCTTC. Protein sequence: CASSSRSGGSYNEQFF.

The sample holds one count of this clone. The CDR3 bases are TGTGCCAGCAGCCTATTAACAGGGGAGTTATACAATGAGCAGTTCTTC. Residues: CASSLLTGELYNEQFF. The V call is TRBV4-2, the J call TRBJ2-1; 7 nucleotides match TRBD1. This CDR3 region has 16 residues. CDR1 and CDR2 (germline): LGHNA, YNFKEQ. V lost 4 bases, J lost 4 bases, and 10 bases stayed unmatched.

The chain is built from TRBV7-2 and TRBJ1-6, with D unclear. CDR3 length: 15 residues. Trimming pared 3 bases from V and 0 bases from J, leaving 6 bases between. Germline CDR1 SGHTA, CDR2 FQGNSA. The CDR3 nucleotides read TGTGCCAGCAGCTTTGGGAGCTCCTATAATTCACCCCTCCACTTT. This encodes CASSFGSSYNSPLHF. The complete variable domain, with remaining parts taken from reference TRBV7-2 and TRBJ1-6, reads GAGVSQSPSNKVTEKGKDVELRCDPISGHTALYWYRQSLGQGLEFLIYFQGNSAPDKSGLPSDRFSAERTGGSVSTLTIQRTQQEDSAVYLCASSFGSSYNSPLHFGNGTRLTVT.

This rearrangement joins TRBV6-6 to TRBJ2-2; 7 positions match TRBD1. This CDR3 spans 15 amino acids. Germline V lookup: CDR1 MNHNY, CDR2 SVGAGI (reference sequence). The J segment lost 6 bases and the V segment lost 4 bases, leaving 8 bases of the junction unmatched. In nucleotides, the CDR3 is TGTGCCAGCAGTTTTCAACGACAGGGAGCCGGGGAGCTGTTTTTT. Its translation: CASSFQRQGAGELFF.